These 15 T cell receptor beta chains came from one sample sequenced in a study of blood T cell repertoires in COVID-19. Sequencing used immunoSEQ multiplex PCR; TCRdb keeps in-frame clones, though not all of them. The repertoire consists of about 270,000 clones, with around nine tenths occurring once and the leading ten covering under 2.5%. Sequenced sample: peripheral blood. These receptor sequences come from a man aged 45-60 years with acute or convalescent COVID-19.

The CDR3, as DNA: TGTGCCAGCAGCTTGGGGGGGATTAGCTCCTACAATGAGCAGTTCTTC. Its protein is CASSLGGISSYNEQFF. This chain links TRBV7-2 with TRBJ2-1; 7 bases match TRBD2. After removal of 3 bases from V and 0 bases from J, the junction contained 5 bases not matched to a gene. The CDR3 covers 16 residues. The V gene's germline CDR1 is SGHTA and CDR2 FQGNSA.

This chain uses TRBV3-1 (or the pseudogene TRBV3-2) with TRBJ1-6; D might be TRBD1 (6 bases). The CDR3 contains 16 residues. Trimming took 1 base from V and 10 from J, leaving 17 bases between them. CDR1 and CDR2 from the germline V gene are LGHDT and YNNKEL (reference sequence). The CDR3 DNA reads as TGTGCCAGCAGCCAAGGATCGACAGGAGTAAGCTCACCCCTCCACTTT. Translation gives CASSQGSTGVSSPLHF.

The chain has TRBV3-1 (or the pseudogene TRBV3-2) and TRBJ1-3; D possibly corresponds to TRBD1 (5 bases). This CDR3 is built from 17 residues. The germline V and J ends were trimmed by 4 bases and 0 bases, with 16 bases remaining between them. Germline V gives CDR1 LGHDT, CDR2 YNNKEL (reference sequence). The CDR3 DNA reads as TGTGCCAGCAGCCGCTCTAAACAGGCAGTCTCTGGAAACACCATATATTTT. It yields the protein CASSRSKQAVSGNTIYF.

J is TRBJ2-7 and V is TRBV19, with D tentatively TRBD1 (6 bases). V was shortened by 4 bases and J by 3 bases, with 10 bases between the two germline ends. Germline V CDR1 and CDR2: LNHDA, SQIVND (reference sequence). The CDR3 has 13 residues. The CDR3 region is CASSSGGSYEQYF. For the CDR3, the DNA is TGTGCCAGTAGTAGTGGGGGCAGCTACGAGCAGTACTTC.

This clone was observed a handful of times. CDR3 sequence: CASSAGWGTEAFF. CDR3 nucleotide sequence: TGTGCCAGCAGCGCGGGGTGGGGAACTGAAGCTTTCTTT. The chain has TRBV9 and TRBJ1-1; D not certain. Between the trimmed V and J ends, which lost 3 bases and 5 bases, there was a span of 11 bases. The CDR3 covers 13 residues. The germline V gene encodes CDR1 SGDLS and CDR2 YYNGEE.

This clone was observed a few times. J is TRBJ2-3 and V is TRBV5-4, with 9 bases aligning to TRBD1. V was clipped by 4 bases and J by 1 base; unmatched bases: 4. The germline V gene encodes CDR1 SGHNT and CDR2 YYREEE (reference sequence). The CDR3 runs 15 residues. DNA of the CDR3: TGTGCCAGCAGCCCGGGGGACAGGGGCACAGATACGCAGTATTTT. Amino acid sequence: CASSPGDRGTDTQYF.

The chain is built from TRBV9 and TRBJ2-1; perhaps TRBD2 as D (6 bases). Per germline, CDR1 SGDLS and CDR2 YYNGEE. Trimming pared 0 bases from V and 1 base from J, leaving 14 bases between. This CDR3 is 17 amino acids long. This CDR3 is CASSVAYTSSSYNEQFF. Written as DNA, the CDR3 is TGTGCCAGCAGCGTAGCTTATACTAGCTCGTCCTACAATGAGCAGTTCTTC.

The chain joins TRBV7-9 to TRBJ2-3; perhaps TRBD2 as D (6 bases). V shed 0 bases and J shed 2 bases, with 9 bases lying between them. In germline, CDR1 is SEHNR, CDR2 FQNEAQ (reference sequence). This CDR3 is 15 amino acids long. The DNA of the CDR3 is TGTGCCAGCAGCTTAGCGCCGGGGGACACAGATACGCAGTATTTT. The encoded protein is CASSLAPGDTDTQYF.

V usage is TRBV6-5 and J usage is TRBJ2-3, with D possibly matching TRBD1 (5 bases). CDR3 length: 13 amino acids. V gave up 2 bases and J gave up 5 bases, with 8 bases separating them. Germline loops: CDR1 MNHEY, CDR2 SVGAGI. The CDR3 DNA is TGTGCCAGCAGTTACCCGACAGTAGATACGCAGTATTTT. Translation: CASSYPTVDTQYF.

The chain couples TRBV4-1 to TRBJ1-3; TRBD1 might be the D (5 bases). This CDR3 contains 14 residues. The V gene's germline CDR1 is MGHRA and CDR2 YSYEKL. V was shortened by 6 bases and J by 3 bases, with 12 bases between the two germline ends. CDR3 sequence: CASSQVGGGNTIYF. The CDR3 DNA is TGCGCCAGCAGTCAGGTCGGGGGTGGAAACACCATATATTTT.

This sequence joins TRBV12-3 or TRBV12-4 and TRBJ1-4; TRBD1 matches at 7 bases. The V and J ends lost 2 bases and 14 bases, in that order; junction bases with no gene match: 5. This CDR3 region has 12 residues. CDR3 residues: CASSLILGQLFF. The CDR3 DNA sequence: TGTGCCAGCAGTTTAATTTTGGGACAGCTGTTTTTT.

This chain links TRBV27 with TRBJ1-2; 7 bases agree with TRBD1. This CDR3 comprises 11 residues. Germline V gene sequence: CDR1 MNHEY, CDR2 SMNVEV (reference sequence). After removal of 9 bases from V and 8 bases from J, the junction contained 6 bases not matched to a gene. CDR3 amino acids: CARRTGRGYTF. DNA for the CDR3: TGTGCCAGGCGGACAGGACGCGGCTACACCTTC.

This chain links TRBV3-1 (or the pseudogene TRBV3-2) with TRBJ1-6; weak D call: TRBD1 (6 bases). In germline, CDR1 is LGHDT, CDR2 YNNKEL (reference sequence). V was cut by 8 bases and J by 8 bases, with 7 bases left in between. This CDR3 is built from 11 residues. CDR3 nucleotides: TGTGCCAGCGGGGGCTATTCACCCCTCCACTTT. Translating gives CASGGYSPLHF.

This clone was found once. The V call is TRBV7-2, the J call TRBJ1-6; TRBD1 matches at 9 bases. CDR1 SGHTA and CDR2 FQGNSA come from the germline V gene. V trimming: 2 bases; J trimming: 7 bases; junction bases outside the gene matches: 6. This CDR3 is built from 16 residues. The CDR3 sequence: CASSLSGTGNNSPLHF. As DNA, the CDR3 is TGTGCCAGCAGCTTATCGGGGACAGGGAACAATTCACCCCTCCACTTT. Full variable domain (rest looked up from reference TRBV7-2 and TRBJ1-6): GAGVSQSPSNKVTEKGKDVELRCDPISGHTALYWYRQSLGQGLEFLIYFQGNSAPDKSGLPSDRFSAERTGGSVSTLTIQRTQQEDSAVYLCASSLSGTGNNSPLHFGNGTRLTVT.

In this sample, this clone turned up a few times. The gene calls are TRBV6-2 or TRBV6-3 and TRBJ2-5; TRBD1 matches 8 bases. V dropped 6 bases and J dropped 4; count of bases not matched to a gene: 10. CDR1 MNHEY and CDR2 SVGEGT come from the germline V gene. This CDR3 is 15 amino acids long. The CDR3 protein is CASSSRTGWVETQYF. As DNA, the CDR3 is TGTGCCAGCAGCTCCAGGACAGGGTGGGTAGAGACCCAGTACTTC.